The 4 T cell receptor beta chains below come from one sample, sequenced in a study of OX40 agonist ivuxolimab in advanced cancers. The protocol was immunoSEQ multiplex PCR, while the TCRdb copy is restricted to in-frame clones and leaves out a portion. The repertoire holds over 100,000 clones, approximately 92% seen once, with more than 0.15% in the top ten. Specimen: CD4+ or CD8+ T cells sorted from blood, collected in a trial of the OX40 agonist ivuxolimab. The source of these receptors is an adult with an advanced solid tumor such as melanoma, head and neck, liver or kidney cancer.

The gene calls are TRBV7-8 and TRBJ2-3; D not certain. The germline V gene encodes CDR1 SGHVS and CDR2 FQNEAQ. Trimming removed 1 base from V and 6 bases from J, with 11 bases in between. There are 14 residues in the CDR3. The CDR3 region has the DNA TGTGCCAGCAGCTTAGGGTCGCTTTTGGATACGCAGTATTTT. It is translated as CASSLGSLLDTQYF.

The V call is TRBV27, the J call TRBJ1-2, with D possibly matching TRBD1 (5 bases). The CDR3 consists of 15 residues. The V end was cut by 1 base, the J end by 8 bases, with 17 bases between. In germline, CDR1 is MNHEY, CDR2 SMNVEV (reference sequence). The DNA for the CDR3 is TGTGCCAGCAGTTTATTTTCCGGGGCCGGCGGCGGCTACACCTTC. This encodes CASSLFSGAGGGYTF.

This chain connects TRBV19 to TRBJ1-5; D is perhaps TRBD1 (6 bases). This CDR3 spans 13 amino acids. The germline V gene encodes CDR1 LNHDA and CDR2 SQIVND (reference sequence). The V gene lost 5 bases and the J gene lost 6 bases, with 11 bases spanning the gap. CDR3 DNA sequence: TGTGCCAGTAGTCAGGACAGCGGTCAGCCCCAGCATTTT. Amino acids: CASSQDSGQPQHF.

To note about this clone: Within the sample, other DNA sequences also encode this same CDR3. V usage is TRBV5-1 and J usage is TRBJ2-5, with TRBD2 as a possible D gene (6 bases). The CDR3 loop spans 14 amino acids. The V end was cut by 3 bases, the J end by 3 bases, with 12 bases between. The V gene's germline CDR1 is SGHRS and CDR2 YFSETQ. The CDR3 region is CASSSGTLKETQYF. The CDR3 DNA sequence: TGCGCCAGCAGCTCCGGGACTTTAAAAGAGACCCAGTACTTC. Full variable domain (rest looked up from reference TRBV5-1 and TRBJ2-5): KAGVTQTPRYLIKTRGQQVTLSCSPISGHRSVSWYQQTPGQGLQFLFEYFSETQRNKGNFPGRFSGRQFSNSRSEMNVSTLELGDSALYLCASSSGTLKETQYFGPGTRLLVL.